The clone carrying this TCR beta chain was detected a few times. As yet, its antigen is unknown. The sample is drawn from a study of T cell repertoires in cytomegalovirus infection. Study context: Signatures in public TCR beta sequences pointed to both CMV infection and matching HLA type.

The CDR3 runs 13 residues. Germline V CDR1 and CDR2: DFQATT, SNEGSKA (reference sequence). V was clipped by 6 bases and J by 3 bases; unmatched bases: 7. Each CDR3 protein gets one entry after TCRdb re-called the reads with MiXCR. There are around 300,000 distinct CDR3 sequences in the sample; over 7.5% occur only once, and roughly 4.5% lies in the top ten. Study-wide points: Clonotypes of TCR beta that were HLA-C-restricted and CMV-specific dominated the ex vivo response.

The chain combines TRBV20-1 with TRBJ1-2, with 7 positions matching TRBD1. The source is a human donor in good health (CMV status not recorded). Some clones in this sample may be carry-over from other donors' samples. The sequencing input was PBMCs. The chain's CDR3 is CSAPGQADYGYTF. CDR3 bases: TGCAGTGCCCCTGGACAGGCAGACTATGGCTACACCTTC.